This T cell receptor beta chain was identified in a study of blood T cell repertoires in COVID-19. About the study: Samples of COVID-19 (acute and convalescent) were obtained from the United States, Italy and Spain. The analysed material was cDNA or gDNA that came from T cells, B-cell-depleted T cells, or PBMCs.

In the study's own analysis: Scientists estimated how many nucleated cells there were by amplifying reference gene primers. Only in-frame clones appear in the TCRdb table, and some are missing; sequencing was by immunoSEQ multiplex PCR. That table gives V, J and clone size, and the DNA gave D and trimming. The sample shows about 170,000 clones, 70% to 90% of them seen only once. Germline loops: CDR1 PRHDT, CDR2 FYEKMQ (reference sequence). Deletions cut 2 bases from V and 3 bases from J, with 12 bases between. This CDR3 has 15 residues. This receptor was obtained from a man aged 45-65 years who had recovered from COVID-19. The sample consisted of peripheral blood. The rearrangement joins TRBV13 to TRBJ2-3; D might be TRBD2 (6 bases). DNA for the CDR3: TGTGCCAGCAGCTTATATGGGGGGAGGACAGATACGCAGTATTTT. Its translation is CASSLYGGRTDTQYF.